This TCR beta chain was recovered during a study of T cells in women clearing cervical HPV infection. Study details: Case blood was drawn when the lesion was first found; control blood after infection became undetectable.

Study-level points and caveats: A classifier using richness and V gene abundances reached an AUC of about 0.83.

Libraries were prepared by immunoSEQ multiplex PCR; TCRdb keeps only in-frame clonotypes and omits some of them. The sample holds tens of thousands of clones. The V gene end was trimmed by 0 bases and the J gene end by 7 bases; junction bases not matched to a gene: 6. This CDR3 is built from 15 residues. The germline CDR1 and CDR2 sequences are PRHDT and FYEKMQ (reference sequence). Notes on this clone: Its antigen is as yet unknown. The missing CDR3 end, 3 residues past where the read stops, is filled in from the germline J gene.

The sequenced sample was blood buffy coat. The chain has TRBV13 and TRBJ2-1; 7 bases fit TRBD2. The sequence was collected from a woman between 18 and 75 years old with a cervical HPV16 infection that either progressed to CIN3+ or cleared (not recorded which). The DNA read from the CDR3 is TGTGCCAGCAGCTTAGGGACTAGCAGAACTAATGAG. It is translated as CASSLGTSRTNE. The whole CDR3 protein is CASSLGTSRTNEQFF.